This TCR beta chain was recorded in a study of cytotoxic CD8 clonotypes in ibrutinib-treated CLL. Overall study context: When averaged across all of the samples, the counts came to approximately 280,000 productive templates and 86,000 or so productive rearrangements.

Notes on the study in general: Clonality increased at ibrutinib response, then returned toward baseline at progression.

Some clones are missing from TCRdb's copy, which holds only in-frame ones; the method was immunoSEQ multiplex PCR. This sample has about 250,000 clones, with less than 75% found just once. This clone appeared once. Its antigen is currently unknown. This TCR was recovered from a human donor with chronic lymphocytic leukemia. The sequencing here drew on PBMCs, taken after 24 months of ibrutinib treatment.

Written as DNA, the CDR3 is TGTGCCAGCAGCGTAGGGGCATCCCCGGGAGAGACCCAGTACTTC. Encoded protein: CASSVGASPGETQYF. The V gene is TRBV9, the J gene TRBJ2-5; D remains ambiguous. V gave up 0 bases and J gave up 4 bases, with 13 bases separating them. CDR3 length equals 15 residues. Germline CDR1 reads SGDLS; CDR2 reads YYNGEE.